Listed below are T cell receptor beta chains from one sample, sequenced in a study of T cells in Graves' hyperthyroidism and ophthalmopathy. In TCRdb, the multiplex PCR reads were re-called with MiXCR into one record per CDR3 protein. The sample contains fewer than 400,000 distinct CDR3 sequences, roughly 17% of which appear only once. The sequenced material came from blood. The receptors were gathered from a man aged 25-45 years with Graves' hyperthyroidism. Both conserved end residues are part of each CDR3. Each record gives: clone size, D gene, V gene, J gene, CDR3 DNA, CDR3 protein. A D gene is named only where the DNA matches it firmly. A clone size is listed for some rows: how often the clone was seen (once, few, many), or a class if it is expanded.

clone size: few; D gene: NA; V gene: TRBV11-2; J gene: TRBJ2-7; CDR3 DNA: TGTGCCAGCAGCTTAGTGTCGACGGAGATCTACGAGCAGTACTTC; CDR3 protein: CASSLVSTEIYEQYF
clone size: many; D gene: NA; V gene: TRBV28; J gene: TRBJ1-2; CDR3 DNA: TGTGCCAGCAGTTTCGTGGCAGCCTACACCTTC; CDR3 protein: CASSFVAAYTF
clone size: few; D gene: NA; V gene: TRBV20-1; J gene: TRBJ2-1; CDR3 DNA: TGCAGTGCTCCCCGGCCCGTTGCTCACAATGAGCAGTTCTTC; CDR3 protein: CSAPRPVAHNEQFF
clone size: many; D gene: NA; V gene: TRBV12-3/TRBV12-4; J gene: TRBJ1-1; CDR3 DNA: TGTGCCAGCAGTCGAATCCTCTGGGGGAACACTGAAGCTTTCTTT; CDR3 protein: CASSRILWGNTEAFF
clone size: many; D gene: TRBD2; V gene: TRBV5-1; J gene: TRBJ2-3; CDR3 DNA: TGCGCCAGCAGCTTGGGAACCCCAGCGGGAGGAGGATACGATACGCAGTATTTT; CDR3 protein: CASSLGTPAGGGYDTQYF
clone size: many; D gene: TRBD1; V gene: TRBV6-7; J gene: TRBJ2-5; CDR3 DNA: TGTGCCAGCAGTTACCCGCGGAGACAGGGAGAAGAGACCCAGTACTTC; CDR3 protein: CASSYPRRQGEETQYF
clone size: many; D gene: NA; V gene: TRBV20-1; J gene: TRBJ1-1; CDR3 DNA: TGCAGTGCTAGAGATAAAGGGGTCCGTGACACTGAAGCTTTCTTT; CDR3 protein: CSARDKGVRDTEAFF
clone size: few; D gene: NA; V gene: TRBV27; J gene: TRBJ1-2; CDR3 DNA: TGTGCCAGCAGTTACGGATCGAACTATGGCTACACCTTC; CDR3 protein: CASSYGSNYGYTF
clone size: few; D gene: NA; V gene: TRBV3-1; J gene: TRBJ2-3; CDR3 DNA: TGTGCCAGCAGCCAAGAACAGACTAGCACAGATACGCAGTATTTT; CDR3 protein: CASSQEQTSTDTQYF
clone size: many; D gene: NA; V gene: TRBV5-1; J gene: TRBJ1-1; CDR3 DNA: TGCGCCAGCAGCACGGAACGGGATGAAGCTTTCTTT; CDR3 protein: CASSTERDEAFF
clone size: many; D gene: NA; V gene: TRBV16; J gene: TRBJ2-2; CDR3 DNA: TGTGCCAGCAAAGGCAGGGCGAACACCGGGGAGCTGTTTTTT; CDR3 protein: CASKGRANTGELFF
clone size: few; D gene: NA; V gene: TRBV27; J gene: TRBJ2-1; CDR3 DNA: TGTGCCAGCAGTTTAAGTTTAGGGGGACAAGAGAGAAATGAGCAGTTCTTC; CDR3 protein: CASSLSLGGQERNEQFF
clone size: few; D gene: TRBD1; V gene: TRBV5-1; J gene: TRBJ1-2; CDR3 DNA: TGCGCCAGCAGCGACACCAAACAGGGGTTTAACTATGGCTACACCTTC; CDR3 protein: CASSDTKQGFNYGYTF
clone size: NA; D gene: NA; V gene: TRBV3-1; J gene: TRBJ1-2; CDR3 DNA: TGTGCCAGCAGCCAAGATCCAGGGCTGGAGGTGTGCACCTTC; CDR3 protein: CASSQDPGLEVCTF
clone size: few; D gene: NA; V gene: TRBV6-1; J gene: TRBJ2-7; CDR3 DNA: TGTGCCAGCACTCCAGACGCCACCTACGAGCAGTACTTC; CDR3 protein: CASTPDATYEQYF
clone size: few; D gene: NA; V gene: TRBV12-3/TRBV12-4; J gene: TRBJ2-1; CDR3 DNA: TGTGCCAGCAGTATCAAGGGAAGCTCCTACAATGAGCAGTTCTTC; CDR3 protein: CASSIKGSSYNEQFF
clone size: NA; D gene: TRBD2; V gene: TRBV20-1; J gene: TRBJ2-4; CDR3 DNA: TGCAGTGCTTTAGCGGGAGGGCCCACCATTCAGTACTTC; CDR3 protein: CSALAGGPTIQYF
clone size: NA; D gene: TRBD2; V gene: TRBV29-1; J gene: TRBJ2-7; CDR3 DNA: TGCAGCGTCCAATATGGACTAGTCTACGAGCAGTACTTC; CDR3 protein: CSVQYGLVYEQYF
clone size: many; D gene: NA; V gene: TRBV2; J gene: TRBJ1-4; CDR3 DNA: TGTGCCAGCAGTGAAGAAGGGGGGGGCAATAATGAAAAACTGTTTTTT; CDR3 protein: CASSEEGGGNNEKLFF
clone size: NA; D gene: NA; V gene: TRBV6-5; J gene: TRBJ2-2; CDR3 DNA: TGTGCCAGCAGTTACCAGGGAGGGGGCACCGGGGAGCTGTTTTTT; CDR3 protein: CASSYQGGGTGELFF
clone size: NA; D gene: TRBD1; V gene: TRBV29-1; J gene: TRBJ1-4; CDR3 DNA: TGCAGCGTTGAAGCCCAGACAGGGCGGGACGAAAAACTGTTTTTT; CDR3 protein: CSVEAQTGRDEKLFF
clone size: many; D gene: NA; V gene: TRBV2; J gene: TRBJ2-1; CDR3 DNA: TGTGCCAGCAAGGTTGGGGGATACAATGAGCAGTTCTTC; CDR3 protein: CASKVGGYNEQFF
clone size: many; D gene: TRBD2; V gene: TRBV2; J gene: TRBJ2-7; CDR3 DNA: TGTGCCAGCAAACTTAGCGGGAGCTCCTACGAGCAGTACTTC; CDR3 protein: CASKLSGSSYEQYF
clone size: few; D gene: NA; V gene: TRBV2; J gene: TRBJ1-2; CDR3 DNA: TGTGCCAGCAGTGGGCGTAATGGGGGGGCCTATGGCTACACCTTC; CDR3 protein: CASSGRNGGAYGYTF
clone size: few; D gene: TRBD1; V gene: TRBV20-1; J gene: TRBJ1-1; CDR3 DNA: TGCAGTGCTCGGGACCAGGGGGTCGACGAAGCTTTCTTT; CDR3 protein: CSARDQGVDEAFF
clone size: few; D gene: NA; V gene: TRBV25-1; J gene: TRBJ1-2; CDR3 DNA: TGTGCCAGCAGTGACGGATGGGGAGATAGGGGCTACACCTTC; CDR3 protein: CASSDGWGDRGYTF
clone size: NA; D gene: NA; V gene: TRBV27; J gene: TRBJ2-1; CDR3 DNA: TGTGCCAGCAGTTTAACCTCAGAGCGGGAGCAGTTCTTC; CDR3 protein: CASSLTSEREQFF
clone size: many; D gene: TRBD2; V gene: TRBV7-8; J gene: TRBJ2-1; CDR3 DNA: TGTGCCAGCAGCACACTAGCGGCTTTCTACAATGAGCAGTTCTTC; CDR3 protein: CASSTLAAFYNEQFF
clone size: many; D gene: NA; V gene: TRBV24-1; J gene: TRBJ2-1; CDR3 DNA: TGTGCCACCAGTGATTTGCTGGTGGCTAGCCCCAATGAGCAGTTCTTC; CDR3 protein: CATSDLLVASPNEQFF
clone size: few; D gene: TRBD1; V gene: TRBV14; J gene: TRBJ1-5; CDR3 DNA: TGTGCCAGCAGCCAAGATGGGGAGACAGGGGTTTTTAGCAATCAGCCCCAGCATTTT; CDR3 protein: CASSQDGETGVFSNQPQHF
clone size: NA; D gene: NA; V gene: TRBV28; J gene: TRBJ1-2; CDR3 DNA: TGTGCCAGCCGGGGGCCAATGCGGGACTATGGCTACACCTTC; CDR3 protein: CASRGPMRDYGYTF
clone size: many; D gene: NA; V gene: TRBV24-1; J gene: TRBJ2-2; CDR3 DNA: TGTGCCACCATAGAATTCCTCGGGGGCGAGACCGGGGAGCTGTTTTTT; CDR3 protein: CATIEFLGGETGELFF
clone size: many; D gene: TRBD1; V gene: TRBV20-1; J gene: TRBJ2-7; CDR3 DNA: TGCAGGCAGGACAGGGGGATAGGGTACGAGCAGTACTTC; CDR3 protein: CRQDRGIGYEQYF
clone size: few; D gene: NA; V gene: TRBV7-3; J gene: TRBJ1-6; CDR3 DNA: TGTGCCAGCAGCTTCCTTGTTAATTCACCCCTCCACTTT; CDR3 protein: CASSFLVNSPLHF
clone size: NA; D gene: NA; V gene: TRBV4-1; J gene: TRBJ2-3; CDR3 DNA: TGCGCCAGCAGCCAAGATTCCTTGGGGGGAAGAGATACGCAGTATTTT; CDR3 protein: CASSQDSLGGRDTQYF
clone size: NA; D gene: NA; V gene: TRBV19; J gene: TRBJ1-5; CDR3 DNA: TGTGCCAGTAGTATTGAGGTTTTCCGGCCCCAGCATTTT; CDR3 protein: CASSIEVFRPQHF
clone size: few; D gene: TRBD2; V gene: TRBV20-1; J gene: TRBJ2-7; CDR3 DNA: TGCAGTGCCCGACTAGCGGGAGCCTACGAGCAGTACTTC; CDR3 protein: CSARLAGAYEQYF
clone size: NA; D gene: NA; V gene: TRBV11-2; J gene: TRBJ2-1; CDR3 DNA: TGCGCCAGCAGCTTAGTCGGGGCGGCCGCCAGTGAGCAGTCCTTC; CDR3 protein: CASSLVGAAASEQSF
clone size: many; D gene: NA; V gene: TRBV7-4; J gene: TRBJ2-3; CDR3 DNA: TGTGCCAGCAGCATGAGACTAGATACGCAGTATTTT; CDR3 protein: CASSMRLDTQYF
clone size: few; D gene: NA; V gene: TRBV5-6; J gene: TRBJ1-1; CDR3 DNA: TGTGCCAGCAGCTTGGACAAGGGCCATAGGGGCACTGAAGCTTTCTTT; CDR3 protein: CASSLDKGHRGTEAFF
clone size: NA; D gene: NA; V gene: TRBV29-1; J gene: TRBJ2-1; CDR3 DNA: TGCAGCGTTGCCAAGGGATCCTCTGGGAAGCAGTTCTTC; CDR3 protein: CSVAKGSSGKQFF
clone size: NA; D gene: NA; V gene: TRBV5-6; J gene: TRBJ1-4; CDR3 DNA: TGTGCCAGCAGCCCCGGGACCCACGGGGATAATGAAAAACTGTTTTTT; CDR3 protein: CASSPGTHGDNEKLFF
clone size: many; D gene: TRBD2; V gene: TRBV28; J gene: TRBJ2-1; CDR3 DNA: TGTGCCAGCAGTCCTCGGCCGGGACTAGCGGGAGCATACAATGAGCAGTTCTTC; CDR3 protein: CASSPRPGLAGAYNEQFF
clone size: few; D gene: NA; V gene: TRBV29-1; J gene: TRBJ2-7; CDR3 DNA: TGCAGCGTTGAACTCCCGGGAAGGAGAGAAGAGCAGTACTTC; CDR3 protein: CSVELPGRREEQYF
clone size: NA; D gene: NA; V gene: TRBV15; J gene: TRBJ2-1; CDR3 DNA: TGTGCCACCAGCAGAGCCTTCGCCGAGTACAATGAGCAGTTCTTC; CDR3 protein: CATSRAFAEYNEQFF
clone size: NA; D gene: TRBD1; V gene: TRBV27; J gene: TRBJ2-7; CDR3 DNA: TGTGCCAGCAGTTTTGATGGACAGGGGTATACCTACGAGCAGTACTTC; CDR3 protein: CASSFDGQGYTYEQYF
clone size: many; D gene: NA; V gene: TRBV6-1; J gene: TRBJ2-7; CDR3 DNA: TGTGCCAGCAGCGGGAGCTCCTACGAGCAGTACTTC; CDR3 protein: CASSGSSYEQYF
clone size: NA; D gene: TRBD2; V gene: TRBV12-3/TRBV12-4; J gene: TRBJ2-1; CDR3 DNA: TGTGCCAGCAGTTTAGTTTCGACTAGCGGGAGGGCGGCCTACAATGAGCAGTTCTTC; CDR3 protein: CASSLVSTSGRAAYNEQFF
clone size: few; D gene: NA; V gene: TRBV6-1; J gene: TRBJ2-2; CDR3 DNA: TGTGCCAGCAGACTTAAGACCGGGGAGCTGTTTTTT; CDR3 protein: CASRLKTGELFF
clone size: many; D gene: NA; V gene: TRBV11-2; J gene: TRBJ1-5; CDR3 DNA: TGTGCCAGCAGCTTAGATCTCTACCAGCCCCAGCATTTT; CDR3 protein: CASSLDLYQPQHF
clone size: few; D gene: TRBD1; V gene: TRBV9; J gene: TRBJ2-3; CDR3 DNA: TGTGCCAGCACCAAACTGGGACAGGGGGCCACAGATACGCAGTATTTT; CDR3 protein: CASTKLGQGATDTQYF